This paragraph covers one T cell receptor beta chain sequence. As yet, its antigen is unknown. The time point here: week 11, during vaccination. A 20-mer mutant IDH1 peptide at 300 ug was injected subcutaneously with topical imiquimod. Assay: immunoSEQ multiplex PCR; the TCRdb copy retains only in-frame clones and omits some. The repertoire consists of some 60,000 clones, with around 80% occurring once and the leading ten covering 3.5% to 4.5%. These data belong to a study of a mutant IDH1 vaccine in newly diagnosed glioma. This CDR3 comprises 14 residues. With 6 bases removed from V and 12 bases from J, the gap between germline ends came to 21 bases. Germline V gene lookup returns CDR1 MDHEN and CDR2 SYDVKM.

The sequencing here drew on PBMCs, taken from a glioma patient whose treatment included an IDH1 peptide vaccine. This chain joins TRBV28 and TRBJ2-1; D gene unclear. This TCR came from a man aged 30 to 39 with glioma. CDR3 sequence: CASSLMLYNSGQFF. The DNA for the CDR3 is TGTGCCAGCAGCTTGATGTTATACAATTCTGGGCAGTTCTTC. The full variable domain, completed using reference TRBV28 and TRBJ2-1, is DVKVTQSSRYLVKRTGEKVFLECVQDMDHENMFWYRQDPGLGLRLIYFSYDVKMKEKGDIPEGYSVSREKKERFSLILESASTNQTSMYLCASSLMLYNSGQFFGPGTRLTVL.